These 29 T cell receptor beta chains were all obtained from the same sample, sequenced in a study of T cells in women clearing cervical HPV infection (dated by TCRdb to the late 2010s). The library was made by the immunoSEQ multiplex PCR assay. TCRdb obtained this table from immuneACCESS and retained in-frame rearrangements with V and J assigned. These tables miss some clones; where compared with another copy, unresolved V genes account for less than half of the shortfall, and the remainder is unexplained. This sample's table has entries for 30,000 to 35,000 clones. Around 1.6% of the sample is in the top ten clones. The specimen sequenced was blood buffy coat. All receptors come from a woman aged 18 to 75 with a cervical HPV16 infection that either progressed to CIN3+ or cleared (not recorded which).

Turning to this clone: Read data end 3 residues before the CDR3 end; the end is taken from the germline J gene. Other DNA sequences in this specimen translate into the identical CDR3. This chain links TRBV2 with TRBJ1-3, with TRBD1 matching over 9 bases. Germline CDR1 is SNHLY and CDR2 is FYNNEI. The CDR3 runs 16 residues. Trimming cost V 4 bases and J 4 bases; bases outside gene matches: 8. CDR3 sequence: CASSVQGARTGNTIYF. The sequenced CDR3 bases are TGTGCCAGCAGTGTACAGGGGGCCCGCACCGGAAACACC.

With respect to this clone: The read terminates 3 residues ahead of where the CDR3 ends, so the germline J gene completes it. The chain carries TRBV7-2 and TRBJ2-2; the match to TRBD1 covers 9 bases. The germline CDR1 and CDR2 sequences are SGHTA and FQGNSA. The CDR3 covers 15 residues. This chain's CDR3 is CASSVTGQGTSPLFF. CDR3 DNA, as far as it was read: TGTGCCAGCAGCGTTACAGGACAGGGGACTTCACCG.

The CDR3 region is CASSENAMVAGVETQYF. The covered CDR3 bases are TGTGCCAGCAGTGAAAATGCGATGGTAGCGGGGGTAGAGACC. The J gene is TRBJ2-5, the V gene TRBV2, with 9 positions matching TRBD2. The read terminates 3 residues ahead of where the CDR3 ends, so the germline J gene completes it. This CDR3 is built from 17 residues. Germline trimming cut 2 bases from V and 4 bases from J; bases unmatched to any gene: 11. CDR1 and CDR2 from the germline V gene are SNHLY and FYNNEI. Together with reference TRBV2 and TRBJ2-5, the CDR3 gives the full variable domain: EPEVTQTPSHQVTQMGQEVILRCVPISNHLYFYWYRQILGQKVEFLVSFYNNEISEKSEIFDDQFSVERPDGSNFTLKIRSTKLEDSAMYFCASSENAMVAGVETQYFGPGTRLLVL.

To note about this clone: The read terminates 3 residues before the CDR3 end, so the remaining end is supplied by the germline J gene. The rearrangement links TRBV20-1 to TRBJ2-7; 12 nucleotides align to TRBD2. CDR1 and CDR2 from the germline V gene are DFQATT and SNEGSKA (reference sequence). Trimming at V came to 5 bases and at J to 2 bases, leaving 16 bases not matched to a gene. This CDR3 region has 18 residues. CDR3 bases read: TGCAGTGCTCAGGGGGAGACTAGCGGGAGAGGGGACACCTACGAG. Translating it yields CSAQGETSGRGDTYE. The complete CDR3 protein is CSAQGETSGRGDTYEQYF.

As concerns this clone: The read terminates 3 residues ahead of where the CDR3 ends, so the germline J gene completes it. The chain combines TRBV7-8 with TRBJ2-3; D is unclear. V shed 2 bases and J shed 0 bases, with 3 bases lying between them. Germline V CDR1 and CDR2: SGHVS, FQNEAQ. This CDR3 is built from 13 residues. The CDR3 DNA, read in part, is TGTGCCAGCAGCTTACTGAGCACAGATACG. Translated: CASSLLSTDT. From start to end, the CDR3 is CASSLLSTDTQYF.

Remarks on this clone: The read comes to an end 3 residues before the CDR3 does, leaving the germline J gene to fill in the end. The rearrangement uses TRBV27 and TRBJ2-2; a weak D match, TRBD1 (5 bases). The CDR3 consists of 14 residues. The V end was cut by 5 bases, the J end by 7 bases, with 14 bases between. Germline CDR1 reads MNHEY; CDR2 reads SMNVEV (reference sequence). The CDR3 DNA, read in part, is TGTGCCAGCAGTAATCAGGGAAGGGACGGGGAG. Its translation: CASSNQGRDGE. The entire CDR3 protein is CASSNQGRDGELFF.

Note on this clone: The read comes to an end 3 residues before the CDR3 does, leaving the germline J gene to fill in the end. V and J are TRBV20-1 and TRBJ2-3; the match to TRBD1 covers 9 bases. The CDR3 length is 14 residues. J lost 0 bases, V lost 6 bases, and 4 bases had no gene match. Germline assignment: CDR1 DFQATT and CDR2 SNEGSKA (reference sequence). The CDR3 loop reads CSADRGGSTDTQYF. The CDR3 DNA, read in part, is TGCAGTGCGGACAGGGGAGGGAGCACAGATACG.

On this clone itself: The CDR3 end is not reached by the read, which stops 3 residues before it; the germline J gene fills it in. V and J are TRBV11-2 and TRBJ2-7; 7 bases are shared with TRBD1. This CDR3 is 15 amino acids long. Germline CDR1 reads SGHAT; CDR2 reads FQNNGV. Losses at the gene ends were 6 bases for V and 5 bases for J; bases not matched to a gene: 13. The CDR3 sequence: CASSRLKGAVDEQYF. The sequenced CDR3 bases are TGTGCCAGCAGTCGACTTAAGGGGGCGGTCGACGAG.

A remark on this clone: From the germline J gene comes the end of the CDR3, since the read stops 3 residues before it. This chain joins TRBV20-1 and TRBJ2-2, with 10 nucleotides matching TRBD2. There are 16 residues in the CDR3. J gave up 3 bases and V 6 bases, and 10 bases lay outside the gene matches. Germline values: CDR1 DFQATT, CDR2 SNEGSKA (reference sequence). The covered CDR3 bases are TGCAGTGCCCGACTAGCGGGCCCGACGGACACCGGGGAG. It specifies CSARLAGPTDTGE. The whole CDR3 sequence is CSARLAGPTDTGELFF.

Turning to this clone: Read coverage stops 3 residues before the CDR3 terminus; the germline J gene supplies the remainder. This chain connects TRBV7-2 to TRBJ2-7; 7 bases match TRBD1. The germline V gene has CDR1 SGHTA and CDR2 FQGNSA. V shed 6 bases, J shed 6 bases, and the junction held 5 bases outside the gene matches. This CDR3 contains 12 residues. The CDR3 here is CASRDGQVEQYF. CDR3 DNA, as far as it was read: TGTGCCAGCAGGGATGGACAGGTCGAG.

As concerns this clone: The read gets to within 3 residues of the CDR3 end, and the germline J gene fills in the rest. The chain joins TRBV5-1 to TRBJ2-2, with TRBD1 matching 8 bases. In germline, CDR1 is SGHRS, CDR2 YFSETQ. The CDR3 runs 17 residues. The DNA read from the CDR3 is TGCGCCAGCAGCTTGGGAGGGACAGGATCCATGAATGAAAAG. Protein sequence: CASSLGGTGSMNEK. The entire CDR3 reads CASSLGGTGSMNEKLFF.

A note on this clone: The read gets to within 3 residues of the CDR3 end, and the germline J gene fills in the rest. V is TRBV2 and J is TRBJ2-3; 7 bases agree with TRBD1. V was clipped by 4 bases and J by 2 bases; unmatched bases: 9. This CDR3 has 16 amino acids. Germline CDR1 and CDR2: SNHLY and FYNNEI. The CDR3 sequence is CASSVTGTANTDTQYF. CDR3 DNA, as far as it was read: TGTGCCAGCAGTGTTACTGGGACAGCCAACACAGATACG.

Comments on this clone: The read halts 3 residues ahead of the CDR3 end, with the missing end drawn from the germline J gene. The gene calls are TRBV5-1 and TRBJ2-1; D might be TRBD2 (7 bases). CDR1 is SGHRS, CDR2 YFSETQ, per germline. The CDR3 is made up of 16 amino acids. The V end lost 0 bases, the J end lost 0 bases, and 10 bases lay between the germline ends. The CDR3 protein is CASSLGGGASYNEQFF. The CDR3 DNA, read in part, is TGCGCCAGCAGCTTGGGAGGGGGGGCCTCCTACAATGAG.

Details on this clone: The read finishes 3 residues shy of the CDR3 end, and the germline J gene is used to complete it. This rearrangement joins TRBV5-5 to TRBJ1-6; possibly TRBD1 for D (6 bases). This CDR3 is 13 amino acids long. The V end was cut by 4 bases, the J end by 9 bases, with 11 bases between. Germline CDR1 reads SGHKS; CDR2 reads YYEKEE (reference sequence). The chain's CDR3 is CASSQGIGSPLHF. The part of the CDR3 DNA that was read is TGTGCCAGCAGCCAGGGGATCGGTTCACCC.

Note on this clone: With the read ending 3 residues before the CDR3 end, the germline J gene is used to fill in that end. The rearrangement joins TRBV13 to TRBJ2-1, with 8 bases that match TRBD2. The CDR3 loop spans 14 amino acids. CDR1 is PRHDT and CDR2 is FYEKMQ in the germline V gene (reference sequence). Losses at the gene ends were 5 bases for V and 6 bases for J; bases not matched to a gene: 6. CDR3 protein: CASSRTSPINEQFF. Incomplete CDR3 DNA: TGTGCCAGCAGCCGGACTAGCCCCATCAATGAG.

A note on this clone: The read is 3 residues too short to cover the CDR3 end, so that end is filled in from the germline J gene. The rearrangement joins TRBV5-4 to TRBJ2-1; maybe TRBD1 (6 bases). The CDR3 is made up of 15 amino acids. V was clipped by 0 bases and J by 4 bases, with 11 bases between them. Germline V gene lookup returns CDR1 SGHNT and CDR2 YYREEE (reference sequence). CDR3 bases read: TGTGCCAGCAGCTTGGGACCTACAGGGTACAATGAG. It is translated as CASSLGPTGYNE. In full, the CDR3 reads CASSLGPTGYNEQFF.

For this clone: The sequenced fragment ends 3 residues before the CDR3 boundary, so the rest is inferred from the germline J gene. The rearrangement links TRBV7-2 to TRBJ2-5; TRBD1 aligns across 7 bases. The germline V gene encodes CDR1 SGHTA and CDR2 FQGNSA. The CDR3 has 14 amino acids. The V gene end was trimmed by 5 bases and the J gene end by 5 bases; junction bases not matched to a gene: 8. The CDR3 spells CASSPRQGRETQYF. The sequenced part of the CDR3 DNA is TGTGCCAGCAGCCCCCGACAGGGTAGGGAGACC.

A word on this clone: The read ends 3 residues shy of where the CDR3 ends; the end is completed using the germline J gene. The chain uses TRBV2 and TRBJ1-1, with no clear D. Germline lookup yields CDR1 SNHLY and CDR2 FYNNEI. The CDR3 is 14 amino acids. V was shortened by 4 bases and J by 1 base, with 10 bases between the two germline ends. CDR3 loop: CASSVQETNTEAFF. CDR3 bases read: TGTGCCAGCAGTGTTCAGGAGACGAACACTGAA.

About this clone: From the germline J gene comes the end of the CDR3, since the read stops 3 residues before it. This chain joins TRBV18 and TRBJ2-5; D gene ambiguous. CDR3 length: 15 amino acids. Germline-derived CDR1 and CDR2 are KGHSH and LQKENI. Trimming took 3 bases from V and 2 from J, leaving 13 bases between them. The CDR3 is CASSPTILGQETQYF. Partial CDR3 DNA: TGTGCCAGCTCACCCACCATACTCGGGCAAGAGACC.

A note on this clone: The read terminates 3 residues ahead of where the CDR3 ends, so the germline J gene completes it. The gene calls are TRBV18 and TRBJ2-1; D is unclear. The CDR3 runs 14 residues. The germline V gene has CDR1 KGHSH and CDR2 LQKENI. Trimming removed 3 bases at V and 5 bases at J, with 11 bases between. Here the CDR3 reads CASSPATTNNEQFF. The sequenced part of the CDR3 DNA is TGTGCCAGCTCACCGGCCACTACCAACAATGAG.

As concerns this clone: The observed sequence ends 3 residues before the CDR3 terminus, with the missing tail filled in from the germline J gene. The V call is TRBV5-1, the J call TRBJ1-6; 10 nucleotides align to TRBD1. The ends lost 4 bases at V and 7 bases at J; junction bases unmatched: 2. The germline V gene has CDR1 SGHRS and CDR2 YFSETQ. The CDR3 sequence is 14 residues long. CDR3 DNA (partial): TGCGCCAGCAGCGCGGGACAGGGGAATTCACCC. Its translation is CASSAGQGNSP. The CDR3, in full, reads CASSAGQGNSPLHF.

Remarks on this clone: The read terminates 3 residues ahead of where the CDR3 ends, so the germline J gene completes it. The chain couples TRBV20-1 to TRBJ2-3, with 8 bases identical to TRBD2. Germline lookup yields CDR1 DFQATT and CDR2 SNEGSKA (reference sequence). The CDR3 extends over 16 amino acids. Unmatched junction bases numbered 9, after V lost 2 bases and J lost 2 bases. The CDR3 DNA, read in part, is TGCAGTGCTAGACCGGTACCTAGCGGGCTCACAGATACG. It is translated as CSARPVPSGLTDT. The full-length CDR3 reads as CSARPVPSGLTDTQYF.

About this clone: The read falls 3 residues short of the CDR3 end, and the missing part is taken from the germline J gene. V is TRBV18 and J is TRBJ1-2; D is ambiguous. Germline lookup yields CDR1 KGHSH and CDR2 LQKENI. This CDR3 is 14 amino acids long. CDR3 region: CASSPTRSTDTYTF. The sequenced part of the CDR3 DNA is TGTGCCAGCTCACCGACTAGGTCCACAGATACC.

Worth noting for this clone: The CDR3 end falls 3 residues outside the read, so it is completed with the germline J gene. This chain uses TRBV28 with TRBJ2-1; possible D gene TRBD1, 6 bases. Germline V gives CDR1 MDHEN, CDR2 SYDVKM. Between the trimmed V and J ends, which lost 3 bases and 9 bases, there was a span of 15 bases. This CDR3 is 14 amino acids long. CDR3 amino acids: CASSFGDTSFEQFF. CDR3 DNA, as far as it was read: TGTGCCAGCAGTTTCGGGGACACCTCCTTTGAG.

Details on this clone: The CDR3 end lies 3 residues beyond the end of the read and is filled in from the germline J gene. The V call is TRBV30, the J call TRBJ2-5; 9 nucleotides match TRBD2. Unmatched junction bases numbered 7, after V lost 8 bases and J lost 0 bases. This CDR3 spans 14 amino acids. Germline lookup yields CDR1 GTSNPN and CDR2 SVGIG (reference sequence). The CDR3 bases that were read are TGTGCCGGAACTAGCGGGTGGTACCAAGAGACC. Protein: CAGTSGWYQET. The whole CDR3 reads CAGTSGWYQETQYF.

On this clone itself: The observed sequence ends 3 residues before the CDR3 terminus, with the missing tail filled in from the germline J gene. The chain is built from TRBV6-1 and TRBJ2-2, with a weak D call TRBD1 (7 bases). The CDR3 runs to 14 residues. Germline assignment: CDR1 MNHNS and CDR2 SASEGT. The CDR3 DNA, read in part, is TGTGCCAGCAGTGTGACAGGGTGGAGGGAAAAG. Its protein is CASSVTGWREK. The full CDR3 protein reads CASSVTGWREKLFF.

The sequenced part of the CDR3 DNA is TGTGCCAGCGAGAGGGGTTCTGGGGCCAACGTC. As protein: CASERGSGANV. The complete CDR3 sequence is CASERGSGANVLTF. V and J are TRBV2 and TRBJ2-6; the D gene could be TRBD1 or TRBD2 (5 bases each). The read stops 3 residues short of the end of the CDR3; the missing end is completed from the germline J gene. V lost 8 bases to trimming and J lost 1 base, with 9 bases between them. The CDR3 is 14 residues long. Germline values: CDR1 SNHLY, CDR2 FYNNEI.

A note on this clone: The CDR3 end lies 3 residues beyond the end of the read and is filled in from the germline J gene. The chain joins TRBV20-1 to TRBJ2-1, with TRBD2 identical over 8 bases. The germline gives CDR1 DFQATT, CDR2 SNEGSKA (reference sequence). The CDR3 sequence is 15 residues long. With 5 bases clipped from V and 2 bases from J, the junction kept 8 bases outside the gene matches. CDR3 residues: CSAPPAGDPYNEQFF. The covered CDR3 bases are TGCAGTGCTCCCCCAGCGGGAGACCCCTACAATGAG.

Regarding this clone: With the read ending 3 residues before the CDR3 end, the germline J gene is used to fill in that end. The chain is built from TRBV7-9 and TRBJ1-4; D may be TRBD1 (5 bases). The CDR3 extends over 14 amino acids. V was pared by 5 bases and J by 4 bases, with 11 bases between. Germline lookup yields CDR1 SEHNR and CDR2 FQNEAQ (reference sequence). The sequenced part of the CDR3 DNA is TGTGCCAGCAGCATCGACAGTTTTAATGAAAAA. Amino acids: CASSIDSFNEK. The complete CDR3 protein is CASSIDSFNEKLFF.